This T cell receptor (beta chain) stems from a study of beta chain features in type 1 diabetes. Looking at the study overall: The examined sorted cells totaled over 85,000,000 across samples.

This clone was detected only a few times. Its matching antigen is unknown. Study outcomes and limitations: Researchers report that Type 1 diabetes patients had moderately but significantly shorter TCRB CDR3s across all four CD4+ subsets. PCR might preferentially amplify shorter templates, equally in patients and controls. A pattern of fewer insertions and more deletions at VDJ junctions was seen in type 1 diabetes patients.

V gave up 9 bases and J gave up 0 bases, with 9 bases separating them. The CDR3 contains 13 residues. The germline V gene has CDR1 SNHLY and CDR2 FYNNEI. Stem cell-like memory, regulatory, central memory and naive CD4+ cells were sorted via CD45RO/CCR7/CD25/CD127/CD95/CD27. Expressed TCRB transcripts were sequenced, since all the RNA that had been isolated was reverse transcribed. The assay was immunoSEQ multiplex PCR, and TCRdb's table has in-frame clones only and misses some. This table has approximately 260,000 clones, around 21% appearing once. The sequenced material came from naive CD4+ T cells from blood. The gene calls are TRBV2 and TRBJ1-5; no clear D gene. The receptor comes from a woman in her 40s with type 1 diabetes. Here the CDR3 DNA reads TGTGCCAGTACCGAGTATAGCAATCAGCCCCAGCATTTT. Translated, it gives CASTEYSNQPQHF.